Detailed here is one TCR beta chain. The data stem from a study of beta chain features in type 1 diabetes. The investigators reverse transcribed all of the isolated RNA, so they sequenced expressed TCRB transcripts. Approximately 3.6 million reads were obtained on average from naive, central memory and regulatory T cell samples. Sequencing used immunoSEQ multiplex PCR; TCRdb keeps in-frame clones, though not all of them. The sample includes roughly 60,000 clones, around 63% of them seen just once. V was clipped by 0 bases and J by 3 bases, with 12 bases between them. The germline V gene has CDR1 SGHTA and CDR2 FQGNSA. This CDR3 is 15 amino acids long.

Sequenced: Tregs from blood. This TCR derives from a woman between 18 and 29 years old in good health. The gene calls are TRBV7-2 and TRBJ2-7, with a possible D match to TRBD2 (6 bases). The CDR3 region has the DNA TGTGCCAGCAGCTTAGCGGCGGGGAATCGCTACGAGCAGTACTTC. Its protein product is CASSLAAGNRYEQYF. Full variable domain (missing parts from reference TRBV7-2 and TRBJ2-7): GAGVSQSPSNKVTEKGKDVELRCDPISGHTALYWYRQSLGQGLEFLIYFQGNSAPDKSGLPSDRFSAERTGGSVSTLTIQRTQQEDSAVYLCASSLAAGNRYEQYFGPGTRLTVT.